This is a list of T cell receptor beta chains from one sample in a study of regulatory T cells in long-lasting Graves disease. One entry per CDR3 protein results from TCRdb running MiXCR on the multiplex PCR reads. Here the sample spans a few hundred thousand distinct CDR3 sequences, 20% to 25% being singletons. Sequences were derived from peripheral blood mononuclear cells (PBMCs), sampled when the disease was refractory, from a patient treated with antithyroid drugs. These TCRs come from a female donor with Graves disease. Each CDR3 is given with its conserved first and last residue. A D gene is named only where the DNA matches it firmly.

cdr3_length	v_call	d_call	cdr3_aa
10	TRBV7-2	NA	CGSANTEAFF
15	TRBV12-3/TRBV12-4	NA	CASSFLGVRTGELFF
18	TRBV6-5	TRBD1	CASSYLGGHPSGANVLTF
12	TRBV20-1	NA	CSARDLDGEAFF
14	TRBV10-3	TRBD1	CAISAGGPDTEAFF
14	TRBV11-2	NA	CASSGRLGRTEAFF
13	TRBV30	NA	CAYLTGRNSPLHF
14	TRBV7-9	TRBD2	CASSFGGALNIQYF
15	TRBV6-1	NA	CASSSPGTGLYEQYF
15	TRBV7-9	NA	CASSLGSGPANEQYF
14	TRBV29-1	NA	CSVESTDTSYEQYF
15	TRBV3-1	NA	CASSQDMGGAREQYF
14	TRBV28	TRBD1	CASRTGTGNQPQHF
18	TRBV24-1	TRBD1	CATSARPGQGLSNQPQHF
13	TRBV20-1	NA	CSASNPYQETQYF
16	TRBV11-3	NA	CASRWGAGSANDEQFF
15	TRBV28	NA	CASSLDPGGSYEQYF
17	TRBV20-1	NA	CSAPPTDGTTMGTEAFF
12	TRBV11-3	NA	CASSPGGGRAFF
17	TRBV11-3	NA	CASSPQVGTISGNTIYF
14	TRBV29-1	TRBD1	CSVAQGATNEKLFF
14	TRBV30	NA	CAWSPSGYNSPLHF
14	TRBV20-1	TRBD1	CSTILTGGLETQYF
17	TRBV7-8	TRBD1	CASSLAYTDRGEYEQYF
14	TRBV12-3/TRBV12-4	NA	CASSLYGDGTEAFF
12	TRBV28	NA	CASQEARNTIYF
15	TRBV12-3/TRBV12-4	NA	CASSFSYEGGTEAFF
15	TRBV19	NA	CASSPSWTDTYEQYF
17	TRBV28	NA	CASSLSRLGYLGGELFF
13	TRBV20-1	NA	CSARDRIHYGYTF
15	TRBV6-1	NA	CASSKRGQIFYEQYF
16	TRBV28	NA	CASSLFGAFSNQPQHF
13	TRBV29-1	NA	CSGGDRGRSGAFF
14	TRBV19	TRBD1	CASSDRGWNQPQHF
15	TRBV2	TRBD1	CASSYQGAASYGYTF
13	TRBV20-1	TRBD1	CSARHYRTGEQYF
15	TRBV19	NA	CASSPIRASGTEAFF
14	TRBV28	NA	CASRSGGLNEKLFF
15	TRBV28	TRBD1	CAISDTGVSSYEQYF
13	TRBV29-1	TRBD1	CSVGQGTDYGYTF